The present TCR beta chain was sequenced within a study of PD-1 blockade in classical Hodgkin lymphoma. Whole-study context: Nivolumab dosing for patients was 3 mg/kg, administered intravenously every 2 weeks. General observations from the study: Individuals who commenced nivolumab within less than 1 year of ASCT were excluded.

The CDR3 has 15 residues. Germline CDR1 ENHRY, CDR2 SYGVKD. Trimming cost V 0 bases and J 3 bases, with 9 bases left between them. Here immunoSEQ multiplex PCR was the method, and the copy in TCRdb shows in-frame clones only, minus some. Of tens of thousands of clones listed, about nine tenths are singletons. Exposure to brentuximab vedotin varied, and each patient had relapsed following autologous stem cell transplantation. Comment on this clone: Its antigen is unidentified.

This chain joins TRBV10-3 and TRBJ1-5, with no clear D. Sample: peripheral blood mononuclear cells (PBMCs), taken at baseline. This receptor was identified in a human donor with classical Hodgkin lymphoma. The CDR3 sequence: CAISESRQANQPQHF. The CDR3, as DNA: TGTGCCATCAGTGAGTCGCGCCAGGCCAATCAGCCCCAGCATTTT.